One sample yielded the 15 T cell receptor beta chains listed below, sequenced in a study of regulatory T cells in long-lasting Graves disease. In building TCR beta libraries, iRepertoire HTBI primers were used together with Arm-PCR of CDR3 regions. TCRdb used MiXCR to reprocess the multiplex PCR reads, holding one entry per CDR3 protein. Of 540,000 or so distinct CDR3 sequences in the sample, approximately 13% were seen once. Time point: newly diagnosed GD, antithyroid drugs for less than 3 months. Following extraction of RNA from PBMCs, that RNA was used to make the TCR library. This sample also appeared in a second study, on T cells in Graves' hyperthyroidism and ophthalmopathy.

Source: peripheral blood mononuclear cells (PBMCs), taken at new diagnosis, from a patient treated with antithyroid drugs. The receptor source for this set is a man between 25 and 39 years old with Graves disease.

This clonotype came up many times. This sequence joins TRBV15 and TRBJ2-7; D unclear. This CDR3 spans 13 amino acids. V lost 0 bases and J lost 5, with 8 bases in between. Germline V gene sequence: CDR1 LNHNV, CDR2 YYDKDF (reference sequence). The CDR3 sequence is CATSRDKVHEQYF. In nucleotides, the CDR3 is TGTGCCACCAGCAGAGATAAGGTCCACGAGCAGTACTTC.

This clonotype was observed a few times. This chain connects TRBV7-2 to TRBJ2-2; D is unclear. Between the trimmed V and J ends, which lost 5 bases and 9 bases, there was a span of 13 bases. This CDR3 spans 13 amino acids. Germline lookup yields CDR1 SGHTA and CDR2 FQGNSA. DNA for the CDR3: TGTGCCAGCAGCCCCACCGGAAGGCGGGAGCTGTTTTTT. This gives the protein CASSPTGRRELFF.

The table lists this clonotype with many counts. The chain recombines TRBV29-1 with TRBJ2-5, with TRBD2 as a possible D gene (5 bases). This CDR3 spans 16 amino acids. V gave up 3 bases and J gave up 2 bases, with 19 bases separating them. Per the germline V gene, CDR1 is SQVTM and CDR2 is ANQGSEA. Written as DNA, the CDR3 is TGCAGCGTTGAGCTTATTCAGAGGGATAGGCAAGAGACCCAGTACTTC. Encoded protein: CSVELIQRDRQETQYF.

This chain links TRBV18 with TRBJ1-2; D uncertain. The CDR3 has 11 amino acids. Trimming removed 3 bases at V and 8 bases at J, with 7 bases between. CDR1 is KGHSH and CDR2 is LQKENI in the germline V gene. The CDR3 loop reads CASSPKTGYTF. The CDR3 DNA reads TGTGCCAGCTCACCGAAGACAGGCTACACCTTC. Looking up the rest from reference TRBV18 and TRBJ1-2 gives the full variable domain: NAGVMQNPRHLVRRRGQEARLRCSPMKGHSHVYWYRQLPEEGLKFMVYLQKENIIDESGMPKERFSAEFPKEGPSILRIQQVVRGDSAAYFCASSPKTGYTFGSGTRLTVV.

This clonotype was counted many times. CDR3 sequence reads: CSAREGGYEQYF. In nucleotides, the CDR3 is TGCAGTGCTAGGGAAGGGGGGTACGAGCAGTACTTC. This sequence joins TRBV20-1 and TRBJ2-7, with D perhaps matching TRBD1 or TRBD2 (6 bases each). The V gene's germline CDR1 is DFQATT and CDR2 SNEGSKA (reference sequence). This CDR3 spans 12 amino acids. The germline V and J ends were trimmed by 3 bases and 4 bases, with 10 bases remaining between them.

This clonotype was found many times. V gene TRBV6-5 combines with J gene TRBJ2-3; possible D gene TRBD2, 6 bases. This CDR3 comprises 13 residues. The V and J ends lost 2 bases and 8 bases respectively, with 11 bases between them. Germline assignment: CDR1 MNHEY and CDR2 SVGAGI. CDR3 protein: CASSYTHGGTQYF. CDR3 sequence (DNA): TGTGCCAGCAGTTACACCCACGGGGGTACGCAGTATTTT.

This clonotype was seen a handful of times. V and J are TRBV30 and TRBJ2-7; weak D call: TRBD2 (5 bases). This CDR3 contains 13 residues. The germline V gene has CDR1 GTSNPN and CDR2 SVGIG (reference sequence). V was pared by 3 bases and J by 11 bases, with 20 bases between. CDR3 sequence: CAWRASSPAQEYF. In DNA, the CDR3 is TGTGCCTGGAGGGCTAGCTCACCGGCCCAGGAGTACTTC.

The table lists this clonotype with many counts. The chain joins TRBV24-1 to TRBJ2-1; 9 bases match TRBD2. Per germline, CDR1 KGHDR and CDR2 SFDVKD. The CDR3 length is 18 residues. Trimming cost V 1 base and J 0 bases; bases outside gene matches: 6. Written as DNA, the CDR3 is TGTGCCACCAGTGATTTCGCGGCTAGCGGGACCTCCTACAATGAGCAGTTCTTC. It yields the protein CATSDFAASGTSYNEQFF.

This clonotype was seen many times. The chain recombines TRBV11-3 with TRBJ2-7; perhaps TRBD2 as D (6 bases). This CDR3 contains 14 residues. Trimming took 1 base from V and 1 from J, leaving 8 bases between them. Per germline, CDR1 SGHNT and CDR2 YENEEA. The CDR3 region has the DNA TGTGCCAGCAGCTTAGGGGGGACTTCCTACGAGCAGTACTTC. Translation gives CASSLGGTSYEQYF.

This clonotype was counted between two and nine times. The chain has TRBV14 and TRBJ1-4; D uncertain. This CDR3 region has 15 residues. Per germline, CDR1 SGHDN and CDR2 FVKESK. V was trimmed by 1 base and J by 5 bases, leaving 11 bases between them. The CDR3 DNA reads TGTGCCAGCAGCCAAGGCCTTTTCCCAAATGAAAAACTGTTTTTT. This encodes CASSQGLFPNEKLFF.

This chain links TRBV25-1 with TRBJ1-2; D is uncertain. There are 14 residues in the CDR3. V was cut by 3 bases and J by 6 bases, with 14 bases left in between. The germline gives CDR1 MGHDK, CDR2 SYGVNS. This CDR3 reads CASSDPRIGNGYTF. CDR3 nucleotide sequence: TGTGCCAGCAGTGACCCCCGGATAGGGAATGGCTACACCTTC.

The table lists this clonotype with many counts. The rearrangement links TRBV6-1 to TRBJ1-5; D may be TRBD1 (5 bases). The V and J ends lost 8 bases and 6 bases respectively, with 14 bases between them. Germline loops: CDR1 MNHNS, CDR2 SASEGT. This CDR3 is built from 13 residues. CDR3 amino acids: CASGGVRSQPQHF. Here the CDR3 DNA reads TGTGCCAGCGGGGGGGTAAGAAGTCAGCCCCAGCATTTT.

This clonotype occurred many times. This chain uses TRBV12-3 or TRBV12-4 with TRBJ2-5; 7 bases align to TRBD2. After removal of 7 bases from V and 6 bases from J, the junction contained 11 bases not matched to a gene. The CDR3 is 14 residues long. DNA of the CDR3: TGTGCCAGCACCTGGGGGAGGGGTATACAGACCCAGTACTTC. Translation gives CASTWGRGIQTQYF.

This chain joins TRBV7-2 and TRBJ1-2; D is unclear. Germline V gives CDR1 SGHTA, CDR2 FQGNSA. V lost 11 bases and J lost 5, with 21 bases in between. The CDR3 length is 14 residues. The CDR3 protein is CAWRLPRDLYGYTF. The CDR3 nucleotides read TGTGCCTGGAGGCTCCCGAGGGATCTGTATGGCTACACCTTC.

The sample holds many counts of this clonotype. The rearrangement links TRBV20-1 to TRBJ2-7, with TRBD2 matching over 11 bases. The germline CDR1 and CDR2 sequences are DFQATT and SNEGSKA (reference sequence). The CDR3 has 15 residues. V shed 3 bases and J 5 bases; nucleotides not matched to a gene: 9. Here the CDR3 DNA reads TGCAGTGCTAGTAAGAGACTAGCGGGAAAGGACGAGCAGTACTTC. The encoded protein is CSASKRLAGKDEQYF.